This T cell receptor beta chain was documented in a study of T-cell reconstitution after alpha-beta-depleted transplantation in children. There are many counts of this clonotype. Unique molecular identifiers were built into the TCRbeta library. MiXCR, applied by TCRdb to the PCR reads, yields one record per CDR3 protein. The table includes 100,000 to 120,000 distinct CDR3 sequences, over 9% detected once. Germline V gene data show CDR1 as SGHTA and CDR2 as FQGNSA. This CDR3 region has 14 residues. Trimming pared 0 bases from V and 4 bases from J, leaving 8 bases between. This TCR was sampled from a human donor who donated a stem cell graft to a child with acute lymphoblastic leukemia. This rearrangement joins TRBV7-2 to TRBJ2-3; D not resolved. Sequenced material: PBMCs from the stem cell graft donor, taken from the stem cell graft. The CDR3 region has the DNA TGTGCCAGCAGCTTAGCGAGGTCCCCAGATACGCAGTATTTT. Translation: CASSLARSPDTQYF.